This TCR beta chain was sequenced in a study of shared clonotypes between healthy human individuals. Study-wide results and limits: Rarefaction curves obtained for sorted subsets showed sequencing incomplete despite large depth. Clonotypes not shared had lower generation probabilities than those common to all four donors.

Germline-derived CDR1 and CDR2 are SGHVS and FQNEAQ. CDR3 length: 14 residues. Trimming pared 6 bases from V and 0 bases from J, leaving 12 bases between. Assay used: immunoSEQ multiplex PCR; TCRdb lists only in-frame clones, some missing. Here the sample spans approximately 330,000 clones, around 70% being singletons. Turning to this clone: Its antigen remains unidentified.

V usage is TRBV7-8 and J usage is TRBJ2-7; D might be TRBD1 or TRBD2, each matching 5 bases. The sample taken for sequencing was memory CD4+ T cells sorted from blood. As for subset: CD45RA-negative fraction. This clonotype originated in a man aged 25-45 years in good health. CDR3 protein: CASRTPGRSYEQYF. As DNA, the CDR3 is TGTGCCAGCAGGACCCCGGGGCGCTCCTACGAGCAGTACTTC.